The following is a T cell receptor (beta chain) sequence with its context. The data were obtained in a study of T cells in Graves' hyperthyroidism and ophthalmopathy. Duration under 3 months, a NOSPECS grade of at least 4, and a Clinical Activity Score of at least 3 characterized the ophthalmopathy patients. The germline V gene has CDR1 MNHNS and CDR2 SASEGT. This CDR3 spans 11 amino acids. Amplification targeted TCR beta CDR3 regions from RNA transcripts. HTBI primers were employed in a first-round RT-PCR of the TCR CDR3. TCRdb re-analysed the multiplex PCR reads in MiXCR, keeping a single row per CDR3 protein. The sample records hundreds of thousands of distinct CDR3 sequences, 14% to 15% being singletons.

This receptor was taken from a middle-aged woman with Graves' ophthalmopathy. The rearrangement uses TRBV6-1 and TRBJ1-1; D not resolved. Material: blood. CDR3 sequence: CTTTHHTEAFF. The CDR3 DNA reads TGTACGACTACGCACCACACTGAAGCTTTCTTT.